A selection of T cell receptor beta chains follows, all from one sample in a study of T cells in Graves' hyperthyroidism and ophthalmopathy. TCRdb redid the calling of the multiplex PCR reads with MiXCR, one entry per CDR3 protein. The sample yields under 350,000 distinct CDR3 sequences, roughly 21% seen once. The material sequenced was blood. The receptor set was obtained from a woman between 50 and 59 years old with Graves' hyperthyroidism. The CDR3 runs from the conserved cysteine through the conserved F or W. A D gene is named only where the DNA matches it firmly. Some rows mark clone size as missing; the rest say once, few, many or name a class of expanded clone.

j_call	d_call	v_call	clone_size	cdr3_nt	cdr3_aa
TRBJ2-3	-	TRBV9	many	TGTGCCAGCAGCGATGGTCATCACACAGATACGCAGTATTTT	CASSDGHHTDTQYF
TRBJ1-1	-	TRBV18	many	TGTGCCAGCTCTCCCTTGGGGGGAACCATGAACACTGAAGCTTTCTTT	CASSPLGGTMNTEAFF
TRBJ1-2	-	TRBV20-1	many	TGCAGTGCTAGAGGCGACGGGGGAGATGGCTACACCTTC	CSARGDGGDGYTF
TRBJ2-1	TRBD2	TRBV5-1	-	TGCGCCAGCAGCTTGGCCTCTAGAACTAGCGGGAGTCGGAATGAGCAGTTCTTC	CASSLASRTSGSRNEQFF
TRBJ1-1	-	TRBV20-1	-	TGCAGGGGGCTGGGGCAGCACACTGAAGCTTTCTTT	CRGLGQHTEAFF
TRBJ2-7	-	TRBV2	few	TGTGCCAGCAGTTTTAGTAACAGGGCCTCCTACGAGCAGTGCTTC	CASSFSNRASYEQCF
TRBJ2-1	TRBD2	TRBV5-1	few	TGCGCCAGCAGCTTGGGAACCGGGACTAGCGGGAGAGATGAGCAGTTCTTC	CASSLGTGTSGRDEQFF
TRBJ2-1	TRBD2	TRBV10-2	-	TGCGCCAGCAGTCCTTTACTAGCGGAGTACAATGAGCAGTTCTTC	CASSPLLAEYNEQFF
TRBJ1-1	-	TRBV7-9	many	TGTGCCAGCCGACGAATCGAGAACACTGAAGCTTTCTTT	CASRRIENTEAFF
TRBJ2-5	TRBD1	TRBV20-1	many	TGCAGTGCTTGGGACAGGGGGGGTGTTGGGCAAGAGACCCAGTACTTC	CSAWDRGGVGQETQYF
TRBJ1-4	-	TRBV11-3	many	TGTGCCAGCAGCCCTTCCCCAGGGCGCAATGAAAAACTGTTTTTT	CASSPSPGRNEKLFF
TRBJ2-7	TRBD2	TRBV20-1	many	TGCAGTGCCCAAACGCGGGAGGGCCTGTACGAGCAGTACTTC	CSAQTREGLYEQYF
TRBJ2-7	TRBD1	TRBV27	many	TGTGCCAGCAGTAACAGGGGGGCGAGCTACGAGCAGTACTTC	CASSNRGASYEQYF
TRBJ2-1	-	TRBV30	many	TGTGCCTGGAGTAGAGGCGGGACCTACAATGAGCAGTTCTTC	CAWSRGGTYNEQFF
TRBJ2-7	TRBD2	TRBV18	-	TGTGCCAGCTCACCACCTAGCGGGGTATACGAGCAGTACTTC	CASSPPSGVYEQYF
TRBJ1-5	-	TRBV6-1	many	TGTGCCAGCAGTTCGGGCGACAGTCCAAATCAGCCCCAGCATTTT	CASSSGDSPNQPQHF
TRBJ1-3	-	TRBV30	many	TGTGCCTGGAGTTTTGGAAACACCATATATTTT	CAWSFGNTIYF
TRBJ1-5	TRBD1	TRBV30	many	TGTGCCTGGAGTGAGACAGGGGGGCAGCCCCAGCATTTT	CAWSETGGQPQHF
TRBJ2-1	TRBD2	TRBV9	many	TGTGCCAGCAGCGTAGTGGGACTAGAGAGCAATGAGCAGTTCTTC	CASSVVGLESNEQFF
TRBJ2-7	-	TRBV9	-	TGTGCCAGCAGCACAGGCGGTGAGCAGTACTTC	CASSTGGEQYF
TRBJ1-5	-	TRBV6-1	many	TGTGCCAGCAATTACAGGGTAAGCAATCAGCCCCAGCATTTT	CASNYRVSNQPQHF
TRBJ2-2	TRBD2	TRBV2	-	TGTGCCAGCAGCTTAGCCCGGACTAGCGGGAGGTATGACCCCGAGCCCACCGGGGAGCTGTTTTTT	CASSLARTSGRYDPEPTGELFF
TRBJ1-5	TRBD1	TRBV12-3/TRBV12-4	many	TGTGCCAGCAACCCAACAGGGGGCAGTGGACAGCCCCAGCATTTT	CASNPTGGSGQPQHF
TRBJ2-5	-	TRBV18	many	TGTGCCAGCTCAACGTACCAAGAGACCCAGTACTTC	CASSTYQETQYF
TRBJ2-1	TRBD1	TRBV24-1	-	TGTGCCACCAGAGGGACAGAAACTAACAATGAGCAGTTCTTC	CATRGTETNNEQFF
TRBJ2-3	TRBD1	TRBV6-2/TRBV6-3	few	TGTGCCAGCAGTCACAGGGGCGGAGGCTACACAGATACGCAGTATTTT	CASSHRGGGYTDTQYF
TRBJ1-1	TRBD1	TRBV30	-	TGTGCCTGGAGTGCTTCACGGACAGGGGCCGTACGAGCTTTCTTT	CAWSASRTGAVRAFF
TRBJ2-1	TRBD2	TRBV13	-	TGTGCCAGCAGCCTACCCCGACTAGCGAGTTACAATGAGCAGTTCTTC	CASSLPRLASYNEQFF
TRBJ1-2	-	TRBV5-1	-	TGCGCCAGCAGCCCGGATGGGGAGGGCTATGGCTACACCTTC	CASSPDGEGYGYTF
TRBJ2-1	-	TRBV28	many	TGTGCCAGCAGTTTAGCAAGGTTGGAGCAGTTCTTC	CASSLARLEQFF
TRBJ1-1	-	TRBV5-1	-	TGCGCCAGCAGCTTGTTTTCAGGGGATGATGAAGCTTTCTTT	CASSLFSGDDEAFF
TRBJ2-1	-	TRBV28	-	TGTGCCAGCGGACTCAGGGGGGGCTACAATGAGCAGTTCTTC	CASGLRGGYNEQFF
TRBJ2-3	TRBD2	TRBV7-3	few	TGTGCCAGCAGCCTCAAGGGACTAGTCCCGAGTAGAGATACGCAGTATTTT	CASSLKGLVPSRDTQYF
TRBJ1-1	TRBD1	TRBV6-1	few	TGTGCCAGCCTCCTTGGGACAGCTGGGAACACTGAAGCTTTCTTT	CASLLGTAGNTEAFF
TRBJ1-2	-	TRBV25-1	many	TGTGCCAGCAGCCCAAATGGAAGTACCTATGGCTACACCTTC	CASSPNGSTYGYTF
TRBJ2-3	TRBD2	TRBV18	-	TGTGCCAGCTCACCAATTGGTGGCGGGAGTCTCGATACGCAGTATTTT	CASSPIGGGSLDTQYF
TRBJ1-5	TRBD1	TRBV19	-	TGTGCCAGTAGTGGACAGGGGGCCGGACAGCCCCAGCATTTT	CASSGQGAGQPQHF
TRBJ2-3	TRBD2	TRBV4-2	few	TGTGCCAGCAGCCAAGAGGCCATTCGCGGGGGGCGGACAGATACGCAGTATTTT	CASSQEAIRGGRTDTQYF
TRBJ1-6	-	TRBV20-1	-	TGCAGTGCTAGAGATAGCGGTAATTCACCCCTCCACTTT	CSARDSGNSPLHF
TRBJ1-5	TRBD1	TRBV29-1	-	TGCAGCGTAGAGACAGGGGTGGGTCAGCCCCAGCATTTT	CSVETGVGQPQHF
TRBJ1-4	-	TRBV5-1	many	TGCGCCAGCAGCTTCTCCGAGGGGCTTAATGAAAAACTGTTTTTT	CASSFSEGLNEKLFF